The sequence of this TCR beta chain was determined in a study of shared clonotypes between healthy human individuals (dated by TCRdb to 2020 to 2021). For the wider study: The cohort comprised a couple of women and a few men aged 18 to 49 years. To increase sequencing depth and limit assay-specific biases, different laboratories used diverse techniques to prepare libraries and sequence TCR repertoires. Blood TCR repertoires of about five healthy adults were deeply sequenced to estimate repertoire size and the extent of clonotype sharing between individuals. For each donor, CD4 naive and CD4 memory were each run on three plates, CD8 naive on two plates, and CD8 memory on one plate. Each donor's leukapheresis produced roughly between roughly 0.85 and 10 billion PBMCs. Study-wide findings and limitations: Clonotypes shared by all four sorted-subset donors showed higher generation probabilities than non-shared clonotypes. When several donors were compared, the shared fraction of clonotypes was 5% to 6.5% for naive CD4, 3% to 4% for naive CD8, roughly 2.5% for memory CD4, and 0.3% to 0.5% for memory CD8. Pairwise subsampling indicated that sequencing depth was expected to affect the degree of clonotype sharing among donors. The small number of donors limited the genetic and exposure-history diversity represented. Naive subsets generally had larger estimated clonotype richness than memory subsets. Rarefaction of sorted-subset datasets indicated incomplete sequencing despite the large sequencing depth. Sampling was restricted to blood, and TCR repertoires in tissues likely differ from the TCR repertoires found in blood.

The donors were healthy, HIV-negative adults with no recently reported acute infections or vaccinations. Every donor was a Caucasian adult residing in Nashville, Tennessee, USA. CD4+ T cells were enriched through magnetic negative selection, after which naive cells were positively selected on CD45RA and the remaining negative fraction served as the memory subset. Blood was obtained by leukapheresis, after which PBMCs were separated by Ficoll-Histopaque density gradient centrifugation and cryopreserved in liquid nitrogen vapor phase. Analytical flow cytometry was used to check the purity and quantity of every magnetically sorted T cell population. Genomic DNA was isolated from each sorted fraction and quantified by UV absorbance on a Nanodrop 2000c. With regard to this clone: Its antigen remains unidentified. The input lacks base qualities; no much larger clone sits a single base away.

Including cysteine and phenylalanine, the CDR3 has 13 amino acids. CDR3 DNA only is kept here, 39 bases in frame from base 1. The germline V end is reduced by 6 bases and the J end by 0 bases; junction bases left unmatched: 2. CDR1 and CDR2 were assigned from the germline V gene (reference sequence) as LNHDA and SQIVND. Using the deep immunoSEQ assay, TCR CDR3 regions were amplified from genomic DNA by multiplex PCR. Extracted genomic DNA from each cell subset was distributed evenly across all wells of several immunoSEQ 96-well plates, and each plate was treated as a replicate. For sorted subsets, about 220 ng of genomic DNA, equivalent to 25,000 to 30,000 T cell genomes, went into each replicate PCR. The purified libraries were quantified using a Qubit 3.0 fluorometer, sized with a Bioanalyzer 2100, and then quantified again using the KAPA Library Quantification kit. Every immunoSEQ 96-well plate was sequenced on a dedicated single-read 150-cycle Illumina NextSeq 550 flow cell. Turning to the authors' computational methods: Because only junctional sequences without quality scores were contained in the immunoSEQ output, filtering matching that applied to full-length reads could not be performed. Sequences were annotated with PyIR, a Python wrapper for IgBLAST v1.9, using IMGT germline references to assign V/J genes and CDR3. Any read was removed if the V/J assignment was weak (E-value above 1e-6), the CDR3 was missing, or the read contained stop codons, out-of-frame junctions, or ambiguous translated residues. V3J clonotypes were defined as sequences sharing an identical inferred V gene, J gene, and CDR3 amino acid sequence. To compute the percentage overlap between repertoires, the number of shared unique clonotypes was divided by the size of the smaller repertoire. Richness of each repertoire was evaluated using RTK rarefaction, the Chao1 estimator, and Recon v2.1 estimates of unobserved clonotypes. Generation probabilities were computed with OLGA for all TCRbeta clonotypes obtained by the gDNA method from several donors. Entries here come from immuneACCESS through TCRdb and include only in-frame sequences with V and J called. Some clones fail to appear in such tables; in the studies checked, an unresolved V gene covers under half of the shortfall, and the cause of the remainder is unknown. That table gives V, J and clone size, and the DNA gave D and trimming. The sample table lists about 660,000 clones, around two thirds of them with a count of one. The ten biggest clones cover about 1.8% of the sample.

The sequence was collected from a woman in her twenties or thirties in good health. The sample consisted of memory CD4+ T cells sorted from blood. Taken with the paper, the label for cell subset or site translates to: CD45RA-negative fraction. The rearranged chain carries TRBV19 and TRBJ2-7, with 7 central nucleotides matching TRBD2. The bases are TGTGCCAGTAGGCAGCGGGGCTCCTACGAGCAGTACTTC. It translates as CASRQRGSYEQYF.